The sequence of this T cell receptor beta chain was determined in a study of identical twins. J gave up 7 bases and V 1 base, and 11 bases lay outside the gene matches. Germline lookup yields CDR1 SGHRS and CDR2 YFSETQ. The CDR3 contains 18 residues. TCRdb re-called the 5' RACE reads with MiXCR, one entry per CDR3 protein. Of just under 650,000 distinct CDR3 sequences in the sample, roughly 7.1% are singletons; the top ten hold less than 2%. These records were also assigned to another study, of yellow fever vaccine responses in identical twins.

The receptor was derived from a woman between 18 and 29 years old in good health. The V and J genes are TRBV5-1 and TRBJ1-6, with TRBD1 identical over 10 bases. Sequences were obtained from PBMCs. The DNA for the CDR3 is TGCGCCAGCAGCTTGTTGGACCGGAGGACAGGGGGGAATTCACCCCTCCACTTT. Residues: CASSLLDRRTGGNSPLHF.